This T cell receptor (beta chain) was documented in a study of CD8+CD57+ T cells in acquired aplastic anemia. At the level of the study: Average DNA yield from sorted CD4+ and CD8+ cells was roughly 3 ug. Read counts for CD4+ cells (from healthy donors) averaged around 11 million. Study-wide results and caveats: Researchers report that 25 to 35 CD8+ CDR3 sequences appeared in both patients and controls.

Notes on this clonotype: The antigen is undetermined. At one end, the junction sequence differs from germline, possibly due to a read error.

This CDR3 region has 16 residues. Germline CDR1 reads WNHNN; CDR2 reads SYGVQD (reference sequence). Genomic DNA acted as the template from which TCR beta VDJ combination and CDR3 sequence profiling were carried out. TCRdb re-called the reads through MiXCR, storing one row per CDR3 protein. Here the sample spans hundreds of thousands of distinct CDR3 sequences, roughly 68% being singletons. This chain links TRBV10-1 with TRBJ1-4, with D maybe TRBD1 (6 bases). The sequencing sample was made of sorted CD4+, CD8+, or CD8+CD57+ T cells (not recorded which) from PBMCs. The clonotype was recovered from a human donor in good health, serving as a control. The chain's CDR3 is CASSSPESGDNETFFF. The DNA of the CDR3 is TGTGCCAGCAGTTCACCAGAGAGTGGGGACAATGAAACTTTCTTTTTT.